This T cell receptor (beta chain) was identified during a study of cytomegalovirus exposure and HLA in healthy donors. Healthy bone marrow donors made up the donor group. PCR amplification relied on 60 Vbeta primers (plus 13 Jbeta primers). This table comes from immunoSEQ multiplex PCR, and its TCRdb copy is limited to in-frame clones, with some not included. The sample includes more than 80,000 clones, 81% seen only once; the top ten take roughly 1.1%. The length of the CDR3 is 16 residues. Germline V CDR1 and CDR2: MDHEN, SYDVKM. V trimming: 4 bases; J trimming: 4 bases; junction bases outside the gene matches: 9.

V is TRBV28 and J is TRBJ1-5; 8 nucleotides match TRBD1. The sample comprised PBMCs. The receptor was isolated from a girl aged 2 to 10 in good health and CMV-seropositive. The CDR3 loop is CASSSPDRGLNQPQHF. DNA for the CDR3: TGTGCCAGCAGTTCTCCTGACAGGGGTCTTAATCAGCCCCAGCATTTT. The full variable domain, its missing parts supplied by reference TRBV28 and TRBJ1-5, is DVKVTQSSRYLVKRTGEKVFLECVQDMDHENMFWYRQDPGLGLRLIYFSYDVKMKEKGDIPEGYSVSREKKERFSLILESASTNQTSMYLCASSSPDRGLNQPQHFGDGTRLSIL.